Following are 23 T cell receptor beta chains from one sample sequenced in a study of T cell repertoires in cytomegalovirus infection. The antigens of these receptors remain unknown. TCRdb fed the reads into MiXCR, producing one record per CDR3 protein. This sample carries 450,000 to 600,000 distinct CDR3 sequences, about 42% of them seen once, and the ten largest clones take about 45%. Sequencing was performed on cultured PBMCs, taken from culture after CMV antigen stimulation. These receptor sequences come from a human donor in good health (CMV status not recorded). Some clones in this sample may be carry-over from other donors' samples.

This clonotype was seen only once. The gene calls are TRBV20-1 and TRBJ2-1, with D hard to call. V lost 0 bases to trimming and J lost 6 bases, with 6 bases between them. Germline loops: CDR1 DFQATT, CDR2 SNEGSKA (reference sequence). The CDR3 loop spans 12 amino acids. Written as DNA, the CDR3 is TGCAGTGCTAGAGAGCGGTTCAATGAGCAGTTCTTC. It yields the protein CSARERFNEQFF.

The J gene is TRBJ2-3, the V gene TRBV12-3 or TRBV12-4; TRBD2 matches at 12 bases. CDR3 length: 21 residues. V trimming: 3 bases; J trimming: 2 bases; junction bases outside the gene matches: 18. CDR3 residues: CASSFKRKGTSGRAHTDTQYF. CDR3 bases: TGTGCCAGCAGTTTCAAACGGAAGGGGACTAGCGGGCGGGCCCACACAGATACGCAGTATTTT.

V and J are TRBV6-5 and TRBJ2-1; D possibly uses TRBD1 or TRBD2 (6 bases each). This CDR3 spans 15 amino acids. The V and J ends lost 4 bases and 2 bases respectively, with 12 bases between them. Germline V gene lookup returns CDR1 MNHEY and CDR2 SVGAGI. The CDR3 protein is CASSSRGPTYNEQFF. The CDR3 bases are TGTGCCAGCAGTTCTCGGGGGCCTACCTACAATGAGCAGTTCTTC.

This clonotype appeared a few times. This chain links TRBV20-1 with TRBJ2-3; D call uncertain. Germline values: CDR1 DFQATT, CDR2 SNEGSKA (reference sequence). The V and J ends lost 0 bases and 2 bases respectively, with 12 bases between them. The CDR3 contains 15 residues. The CDR3 sequence is CSARDLAAITDTQYF. The CDR3 DNA is TGCAGTGCTAGAGATCTCGCGGCCATCACAGATACGCAGTATTTT.

V usage is TRBV7-9 and J usage is TRBJ2-4, with TRBD1 as a possible D gene (5 bases). Germline V gene data show CDR1 as SEHNR and CDR2 as FQNEAQ (reference sequence). CDR3 length: 13 amino acids. Deletions cut 3 bases from V and 4 bases from J, with 7 bases between. The CDR3 DNA reads as TGTGCCAGCAGCTTTGACAGTAAAAACATTCAGTACTTC. Protein: CASSFDSKNIQYF.

V is TRBV9 and J is TRBJ2-1, with 11 bases matching TRBD2. CDR3 length: 15 residues. The germline V gene has CDR1 SGDLS and CDR2 YYNGEE. The trim removed 0 bases at V and 6 bases at J, leaving 2 bases unmatched. CDR3 in amino acids: CASSVGLAGSNEQFF. Written as DNA, the CDR3 is TGTGCCAGCAGCGTAGGACTAGCGGGGTCCAATGAGCAGTTCTTC.

V usage is TRBV7-9 and J usage is TRBJ2-5, with unresolved D. V shed 8 bases and J shed 3 bases, with 13 bases lying between them. This CDR3 comprises 13 residues. CDR1 is SEHNR and CDR2 is FQNEAQ in the germline V gene (reference sequence). The CDR3 bases are TGTGCCAGCTCGTACCGAGACAAAGAGACCCAGTACTTC. Translated, it gives CASSYRDKETQYF.

V gene TRBV27 combines with J gene TRBJ1-2; 9 bases fit TRBD1. Germline trimming cut 2 bases from V and 2 bases from J; bases unmatched to any gene: 3. Germline V gene lookup returns CDR1 MNHEY and CDR2 SMNVEV (reference sequence). The CDR3 is 15 amino acids. CDR3 in DNA: TGTGCCAGCAGTTTACGGACAGGGGAGAACTATGGCTACACCTTC. It translates to CASSLRTGENYGYTF.

V is TRBV10-3 and J is TRBJ2-5; D remains unclear. CDR3 size: 13 residues. V gave up 4 bases and J gave up 5 bases, with 11 bases separating them. Germline values: CDR1 ENHRY, CDR2 SYGVKD. CDR3 loop: CAISVSLGETQYF. The CDR3 DNA reads TGTGCCATCAGTGTGTCTCTGGGGGAGACCCAGTACTTC.

The chain couples TRBV19 to TRBJ2-5; 7 bases align to TRBD2. This CDR3 region has 13 residues. Germline V gene sequence: CDR1 LNHDA, CDR2 SQIVND (reference sequence). The V segment lost 8 bases and the J segment 7 bases; nucleotides outside the gene matches: 10. The CDR3 is CASSGLTLRTQYF. CDR3 nucleotide sequence: TGTGCCAGTTCGGGACTAACCCTTCGGACCCAGTACTTC.

V gene TRBV12-3 or TRBV12-4 combines with J gene TRBJ2-7; D uncertain. This CDR3 contains 11 residues. Trimming took off 4 bases at V and 7 bases at J, with 8 bases between the two ends. CDR3 in DNA: TGTGCCAGCAGTTATTCTTTTGAGCAGTACTTC. Its translation: CASSYSFEQYF.

The CDR3 is CASSFAGTLGETQYF. In nucleotides, the CDR3 is TGTGCCAGCAGTTTTGCAGGGACCTTGGGCGAGACCCAGTACTTC. This chain links TRBV28 with TRBJ2-5, with D possibly being TRBD1 or TRBD2 (5 bases each). Germline V CDR1 and CDR2: MDHEN, SYDVKM. Trimming left V 3 bases short and J 5 bases short, with 16 bases between. The CDR3 covers 15 residues.

The genes are TRBV27 and TRBJ1-1; TRBD1 might be the D (6 bases). CDR1 and CDR2 (germline): MNHEY, SMNVEV (reference sequence). Trimming pared 11 bases from V and 0 bases from J, leaving 16 bases between. This CDR3 spans 14 amino acids. CDR3 protein: CAAKTDRLNTEAFF. The CDR3 nucleotides read TGTGCCGCCAAAACGGACAGATTGAACACTGAAGCTTTCTTT.

The chain carries TRBV7-9 and TRBJ1-2; D is uncertain. Germline CDR1 reads SEHNR; CDR2 reads FQNEAQ (reference sequence). The V and J ends lost 5 bases and 4 bases respectively, with 14 bases between them. The CDR3 loop spans 14 amino acids. The CDR3 sequence is CASSENSGVYGYTF. As DNA, the CDR3 is TGTGCCAGCAGCGAGAATAGCGGGGTCTATGGCTACACCTTC.

This clonotype was seen a few times. The chain employs TRBV7-8 and TRBJ1-6; 7 bases line up with TRBD1. J was trimmed by 10 bases and V by 8 bases; bases with no gene match: 8. The germline gives CDR1 SGHVS, CDR2 FQNEAQ. The CDR3 runs to 13 residues. CDR3 sequence (DNA): TGTGCCAGCGGGGAAAGACAGGGATCACCCCTCCACTTT. It yields the protein CASGERQGSPLHF.

This clonotype was observed a few times. The rearrangement links TRBV7-2 to TRBJ2-2; D is ambiguous. This CDR3 contains 13 residues. The germline CDR1 and CDR2 sequences are SGHTA and FQGNSA. Trimming took off 4 bases at V and 1 base at J, with 4 bases between the two ends. CDR3: CASSWGNTGELFF. Written as DNA, the CDR3 is TGTGCCAGCAGCTGGGGGAACACCGGGGAGCTGTTTTTT.

This clonotype was counted only a few times. V usage is TRBV20-1 and J usage is TRBJ2-1; 10 positions match TRBD1. Losses at the gene ends were 3 bases for V and 7 bases for J; bases not matched to a gene: 18. Germline lookup yields CDR1 DFQATT and CDR2 SNEGSKA (reference sequence). The CDR3 loop spans 18 amino acids. DNA of the CDR3: TGCAGTGCTAGCCCGGTCCCGGGACAGGGGAGATTCCCAAATGAGCAGTTCTTC. This translates into CSASPVPGQGRFPNEQFF.

This clonotype was counted a few times. The chain is built from TRBV12-3 or TRBV12-4 and TRBJ1-1; maybe TRBD1 (5 bases). The germline V and J ends were trimmed by 3 bases and 4 bases, with 9 bases remaining between them. The CDR3 covers 13 residues. The CDR3 sequence is CASSLGGFTEAFF. CDR3 bases: TGTGCCAGCAGTTTGGGGGGTTTCACTGAAGCTTTCTTT.

This chain connects TRBV6-1 to TRBJ1-1; D call uncertain. CDR3 size: 19 residues. Germline-derived CDR1 and CDR2 are MNHNS and SASEGT. V was cut by 3 bases and J by 0 bases, with 23 bases left in between. CDR3 region: CASSDALSFLRGMNTEAFF. The CDR3 DNA sequence: TGTGCCAGCAGTGACGCCTTGTCTTTTTTACGGGGAATGAACACTGAAGCTTTCTTT.

This sequence joins TRBV7-6 and TRBJ2-3; D is ambiguous. Germline V CDR1 and CDR2: SGHVS, FNYEAQ. Trimming shortened V by 5 bases and J by 4 bases, and 10 bases separated the two germline ends. The CDR3 loop spans 13 amino acids. The CDR3 DNA sequence: TGTGCCAGCAGCCGGAGTATCGCAGATACGCAGTATTTT. As protein: CASSRSIADTQYF.

The V gene is TRBV11-2, the J gene TRBJ2-1; maybe TRBD1 (6 bases). Germline V CDR1 and CDR2: SGHAT, FQNNGV. This CDR3 spans 15 amino acids. V was pared by 4 bases and J by 7 bases, with 17 bases between. CDR3 amino acids: CASSSQGGEWNEQFF. In DNA, the CDR3 is TGTGCCAGCAGCTCGCAAGGGGGTGAATGGAATGAGCAGTTCTTC. Full variable domain (remainder filled in from reference TRBV11-2 and TRBJ2-1): EAGVAQSPRYKIIEKRQSVAFWCNPISGHATLYWYQQILGQGPKLLIQFQNNGVVDDSQLPKDRFSAERLKGVDSTLKIQPAKLEDSAVYLCASSSQGGEWNEQFFGPGTRLTVL.

The chain recombines TRBV12-3 or TRBV12-4 with TRBJ2-2; D uncertain. CDR3 length equals 15 residues. With 6 bases removed from V and 0 bases from J, the gap between germline ends came to 11 bases. Here the CDR3 DNA reads TGTGCCAGCAGACCCTCGACACCGAACACCGGGGAGCTGTTTTTT. Translated, it gives CASRPSTPNTGELFF.

The DNA of the CDR3 is TGTGCCAGCAGGACGGGACTAGCGGGAGCAGGGGACGAGACCCAGTACTTC. Protein sequence: CASRTGLAGAGDETQYF. The chain has TRBV12-3 or TRBV12-4 and TRBJ2-5; 14 bases line up with TRBD2. The V segment lost 6 bases and the J segment 5 bases; nucleotides outside the gene matches: 11. The CDR3 extends over 17 amino acids.